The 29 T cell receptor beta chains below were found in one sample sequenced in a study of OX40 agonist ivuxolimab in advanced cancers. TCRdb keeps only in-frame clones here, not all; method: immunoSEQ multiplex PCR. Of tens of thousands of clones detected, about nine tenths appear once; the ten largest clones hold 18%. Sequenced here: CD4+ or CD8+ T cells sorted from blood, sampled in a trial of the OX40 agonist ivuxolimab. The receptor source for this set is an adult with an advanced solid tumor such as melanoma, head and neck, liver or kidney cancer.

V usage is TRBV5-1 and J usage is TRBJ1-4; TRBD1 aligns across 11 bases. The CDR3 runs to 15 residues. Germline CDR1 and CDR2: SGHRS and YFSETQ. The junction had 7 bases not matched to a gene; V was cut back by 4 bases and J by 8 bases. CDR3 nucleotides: TGCGCCAGCAGCCCGATGGGACAGGGGGAGGAAAAACTGTTTTTT. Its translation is CASSPMGQGEEKLFF.

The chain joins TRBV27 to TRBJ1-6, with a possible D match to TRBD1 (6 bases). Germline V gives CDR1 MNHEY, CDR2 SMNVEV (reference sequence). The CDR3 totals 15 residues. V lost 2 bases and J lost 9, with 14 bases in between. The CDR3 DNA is TGTGCCAGCAGTTTAACCGGGACATTGGGTTCACCCCTCCACTTT. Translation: CASSLTGTLGSPLHF.

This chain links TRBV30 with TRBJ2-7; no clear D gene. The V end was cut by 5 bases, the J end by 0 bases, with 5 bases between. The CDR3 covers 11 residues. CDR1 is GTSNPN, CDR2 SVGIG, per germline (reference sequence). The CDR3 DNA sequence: TGTGCCTGGTCCTTCTCCTACGAGCAGTACTTC. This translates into CAWSFSYEQYF. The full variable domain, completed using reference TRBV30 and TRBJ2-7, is SQTIHQWPATLVQPVGSPLSLECTVEGTSNPNLYWYRQAAGRGLQLLFYSVGIGQISSEVPQNLSASRPQDRQFILSSKKLLLSDSGFYLCAWSFSYEQYFGPGTRLTVT.

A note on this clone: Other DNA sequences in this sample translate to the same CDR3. The CDR3 bases are TGTGCCAGTAGTATGGGTGGGCTTCAGCCCCAGCATTTT. Its protein is CASSMGGLQPQHF. The chain combines TRBV19 with TRBJ1-5, with unresolved D. The V end lost 3 bases, the J end lost 6 bases, and 9 bases lay between the germline ends. The CDR3 runs to 13 residues. Looked up from germline, CDR1 is LNHDA and CDR2 is SQIVND (reference sequence). Combining the CDR3 with reference TRBV19 and TRBJ1-5 gives the whole variable domain DGGITQSPKYLFRKEGQNVTLSCEQNLNHDAMYWYRQDPGQGLRLIYYSQIVNDFQKGDIAEGYSVSREKKESFPLTVTSAQKNPTAFYLCASSMGGLQPQHFGDGTRLSIL.

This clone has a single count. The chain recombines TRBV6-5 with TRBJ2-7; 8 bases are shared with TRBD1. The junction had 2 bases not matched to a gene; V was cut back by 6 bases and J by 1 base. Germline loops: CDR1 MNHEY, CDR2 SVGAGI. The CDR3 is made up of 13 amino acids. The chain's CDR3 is CASRDRASYEQYF. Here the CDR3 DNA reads TGTGCCAGCAGGGACAGGGCGTCCTACGAGCAGTACTTC.

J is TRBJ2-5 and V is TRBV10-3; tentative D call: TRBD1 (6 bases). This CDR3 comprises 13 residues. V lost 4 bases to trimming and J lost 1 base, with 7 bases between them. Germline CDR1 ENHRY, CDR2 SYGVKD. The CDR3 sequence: CAISGTVQETQYF. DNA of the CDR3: TGTGCCATCAGTGGGACAGTCCAAGAGACCCAGTACTTC.

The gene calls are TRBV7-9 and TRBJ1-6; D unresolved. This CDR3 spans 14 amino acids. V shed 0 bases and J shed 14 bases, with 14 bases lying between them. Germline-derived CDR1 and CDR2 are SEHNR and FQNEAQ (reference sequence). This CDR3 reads CASSLALAVSTLHF. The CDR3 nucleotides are TGTGCCAGCAGCTTAGCGCTCGCTGTTTCGACCCTCCACTTT.

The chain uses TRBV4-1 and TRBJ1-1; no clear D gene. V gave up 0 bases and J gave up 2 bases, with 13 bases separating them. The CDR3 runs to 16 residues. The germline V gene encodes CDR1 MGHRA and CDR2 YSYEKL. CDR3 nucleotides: TGCGCCAGCAGCCAAGATGGTGCCAGCCTAAACACTGAAGCTTTCTTT. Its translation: CASSQDGASLNTEAFF.

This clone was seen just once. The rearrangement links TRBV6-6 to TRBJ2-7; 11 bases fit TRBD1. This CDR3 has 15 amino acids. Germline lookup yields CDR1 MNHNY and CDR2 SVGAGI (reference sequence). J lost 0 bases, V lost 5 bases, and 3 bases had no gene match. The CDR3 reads CASSKGTGGSYEQYF. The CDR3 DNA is TGTGCCAGCAGTAAGGGGACAGGGGGCTCCTACGAGCAGTACTTC.

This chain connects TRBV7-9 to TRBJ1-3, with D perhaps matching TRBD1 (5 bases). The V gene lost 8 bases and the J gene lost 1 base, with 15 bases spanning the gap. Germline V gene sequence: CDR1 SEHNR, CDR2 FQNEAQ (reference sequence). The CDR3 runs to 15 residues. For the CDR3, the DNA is TGTGCCAGCTCCGGGGCTTCGGGGTCTGGAAACACCATATATTTT. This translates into CASSGASGSGNTIYF. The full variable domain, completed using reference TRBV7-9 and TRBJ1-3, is DTGVSQNPRHKITKRGQNVTFRCDPISEHNRLYWYRQTLGQGPEFLTYFQNEAQLEKSRLLSDRFSAERPKGSFSTLEIQRTEQGDSAMYLCASSGASGSGNTIYFGEGSWLTVV.

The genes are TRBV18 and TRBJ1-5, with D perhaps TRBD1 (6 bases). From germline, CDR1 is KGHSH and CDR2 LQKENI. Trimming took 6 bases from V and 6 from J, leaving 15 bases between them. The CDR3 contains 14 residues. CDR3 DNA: TGTGCCAGCTCCGGGACATTCGTACGTCAGCCCCAGCATTTT. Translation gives CASSGTFVRQPQHF.

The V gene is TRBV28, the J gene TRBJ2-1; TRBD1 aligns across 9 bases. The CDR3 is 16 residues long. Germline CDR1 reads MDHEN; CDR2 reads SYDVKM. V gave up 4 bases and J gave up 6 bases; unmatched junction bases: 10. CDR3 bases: TGTGCCAGCAGTTCATATCGGGACAGGGAAGTCAATGAGCAGTTCTTC. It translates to CASSSYRDREVNEQFF.

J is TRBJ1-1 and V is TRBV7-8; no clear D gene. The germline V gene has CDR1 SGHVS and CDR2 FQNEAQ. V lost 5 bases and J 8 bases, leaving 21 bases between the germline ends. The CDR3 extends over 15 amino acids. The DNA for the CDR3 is TGTGCCAGCAGCCCCCTGTTTGGCCCCGGGTCAGAAGCTTTCTTT. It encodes CASSPLFGPGSEAFF.

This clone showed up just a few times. CDR3 sequence reads: CASSLGVDRGDEQFF. In nucleotides, the CDR3 is TGTGCCAGCAGCTTGGGTGTGGACAGGGGGGATGAGCAGTTCTTC. This chain connects TRBV7-9 to TRBJ2-1; TRBD1 matches 10 bases. The CDR3 is 15 amino acids. The V gene's germline CDR1 is SEHNR and CDR2 FQNEAQ (reference sequence). Trimming removed 3 bases from V and 8 bases from J; junction bases left unmatched: 7.

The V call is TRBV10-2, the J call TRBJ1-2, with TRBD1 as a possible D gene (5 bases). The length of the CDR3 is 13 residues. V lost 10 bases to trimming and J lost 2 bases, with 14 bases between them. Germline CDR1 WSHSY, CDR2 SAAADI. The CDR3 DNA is TGCGCCATCCGAGCCTGGGACAACTATGGCTACACCTTC. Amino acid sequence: CAIRAWDNYGYTF.

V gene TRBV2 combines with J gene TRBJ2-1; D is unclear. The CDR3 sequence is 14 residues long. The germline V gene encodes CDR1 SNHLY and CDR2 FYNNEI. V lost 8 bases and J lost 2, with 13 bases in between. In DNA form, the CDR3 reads TGTGCCAGCTCGTCCGTAGATGCCTACAATGAGCAGTTCTTC. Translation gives CASSSVDAYNEQFF.

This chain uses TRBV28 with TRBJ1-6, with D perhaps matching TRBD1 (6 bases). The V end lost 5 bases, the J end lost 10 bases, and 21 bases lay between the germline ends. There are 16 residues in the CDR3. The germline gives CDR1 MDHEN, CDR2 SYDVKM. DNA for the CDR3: TGTGCCAGCAGTGCCATAACAACAGGGCCCCAATCACCCCTCCACTTT. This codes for CASSAITTGPQSPLHF.

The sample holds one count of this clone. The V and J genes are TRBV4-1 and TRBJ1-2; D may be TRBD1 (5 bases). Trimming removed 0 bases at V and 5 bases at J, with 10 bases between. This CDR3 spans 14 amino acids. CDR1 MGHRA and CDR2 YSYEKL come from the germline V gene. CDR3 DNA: TGCGCCAGCAGCCAAGAAACAGGCAGTTATGGCTACACCTTC. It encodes CASSQETGSYGYTF.

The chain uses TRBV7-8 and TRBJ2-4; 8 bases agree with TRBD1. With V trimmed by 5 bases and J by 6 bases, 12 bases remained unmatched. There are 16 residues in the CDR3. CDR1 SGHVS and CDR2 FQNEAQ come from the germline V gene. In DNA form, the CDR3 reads TGTGCCAGCAGCATGTTATCCGGGACAGGAGGAAACATTCAGTACTTC. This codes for CASSMLSGTGGNIQYF.

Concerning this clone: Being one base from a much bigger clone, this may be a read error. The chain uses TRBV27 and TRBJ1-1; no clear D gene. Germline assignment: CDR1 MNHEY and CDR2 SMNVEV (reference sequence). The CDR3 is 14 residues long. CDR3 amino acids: CVSSLGHLGTEAFF. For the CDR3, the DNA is TGTGTCAGCAGTTTAGGGCACCTCGGGACTGAAGCTTTCTTT.

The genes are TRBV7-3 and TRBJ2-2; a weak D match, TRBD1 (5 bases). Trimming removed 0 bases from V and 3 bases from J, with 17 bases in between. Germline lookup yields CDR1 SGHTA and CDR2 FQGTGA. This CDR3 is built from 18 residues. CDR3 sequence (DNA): TGTGCCAGCAGCTTAACGGCAGGGCAGGGTACCCACACCGGGGAGCTGTTTTTT. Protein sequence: CASSLTAGQGTHTGELFF.

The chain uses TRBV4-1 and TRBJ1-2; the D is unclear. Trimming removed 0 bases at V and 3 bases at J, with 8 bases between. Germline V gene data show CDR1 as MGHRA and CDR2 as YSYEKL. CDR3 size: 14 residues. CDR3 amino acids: CASSQDGSHYGYTF. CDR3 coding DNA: TGCGCCAGCAGCCAAGATGGCAGCCACTATGGCTACACCTTC.

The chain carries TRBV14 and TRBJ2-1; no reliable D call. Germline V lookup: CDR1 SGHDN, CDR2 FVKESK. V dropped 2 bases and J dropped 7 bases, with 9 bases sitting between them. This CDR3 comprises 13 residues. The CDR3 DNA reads TGTGCCAGCAGCCAATTGAGGTTTAATGAGCAGTTCTTC. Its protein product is CASSQLRFNEQFF.

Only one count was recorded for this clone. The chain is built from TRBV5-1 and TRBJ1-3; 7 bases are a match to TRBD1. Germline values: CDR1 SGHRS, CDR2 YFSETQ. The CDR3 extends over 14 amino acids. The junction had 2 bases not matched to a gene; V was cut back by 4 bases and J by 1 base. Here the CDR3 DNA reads TGCGCCAGCAGCCTACAGGGGTCTGGAAACACCATATATTTT. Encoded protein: CASSLQGSGNTIYF.

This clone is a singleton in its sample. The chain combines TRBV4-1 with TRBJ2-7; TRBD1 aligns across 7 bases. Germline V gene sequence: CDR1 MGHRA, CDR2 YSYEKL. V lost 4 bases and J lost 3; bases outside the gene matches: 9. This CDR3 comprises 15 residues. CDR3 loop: CASSRGPGGNYEQYF. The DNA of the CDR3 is TGCGCCAGCAGCCGGGGGCCAGGGGGTAACTACGAGCAGTACTTC.

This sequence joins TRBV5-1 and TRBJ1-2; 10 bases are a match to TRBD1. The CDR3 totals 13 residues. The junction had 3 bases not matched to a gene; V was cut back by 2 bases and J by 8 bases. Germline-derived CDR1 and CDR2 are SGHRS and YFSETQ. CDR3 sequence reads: CASSLGQGEGYTF. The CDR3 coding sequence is TGCGCCAGCAGCTTAGGACAGGGGGAAGGCTACACCTTC.

CDR3 sequence: CASSFGQKAFF. In DNA form, the CDR3 reads TGTGCCAGTAGTTTCGGGCAGAAAGCTTTCTTT. The chain links TRBV19 to TRBJ1-1, with unresolved D. Germline CDR1 reads LNHDA; CDR2 reads SQIVND (reference sequence). The CDR3 is made up of 11 amino acids. Trimming took 5 bases from V and 9 from J, leaving 10 bases between them.

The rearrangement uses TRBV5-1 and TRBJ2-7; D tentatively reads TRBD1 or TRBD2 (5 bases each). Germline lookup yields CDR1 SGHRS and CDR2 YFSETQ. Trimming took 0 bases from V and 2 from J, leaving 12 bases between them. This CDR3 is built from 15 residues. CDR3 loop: CASSLAGQGAYEQYF. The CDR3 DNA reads TGCGCCAGCAGCTTGGCCGGGCAGGGAGCCTACGAGCAGTACTTC.

The CDR3: CASSSPSYEQYF. The CDR3 bases are TGTGCCAGCAGCTCTCCCTCCTACGAGCAGTACTTC. The chain recombines TRBV7-9 with TRBJ2-7; D gene unclear. The CDR3 sequence is 12 residues long. Trimming shortened V by 4 bases and J by 0 bases, and 4 bases separated the two germline ends. CDR1 is SEHNR and CDR2 is FQNEAQ in the germline V gene (reference sequence).